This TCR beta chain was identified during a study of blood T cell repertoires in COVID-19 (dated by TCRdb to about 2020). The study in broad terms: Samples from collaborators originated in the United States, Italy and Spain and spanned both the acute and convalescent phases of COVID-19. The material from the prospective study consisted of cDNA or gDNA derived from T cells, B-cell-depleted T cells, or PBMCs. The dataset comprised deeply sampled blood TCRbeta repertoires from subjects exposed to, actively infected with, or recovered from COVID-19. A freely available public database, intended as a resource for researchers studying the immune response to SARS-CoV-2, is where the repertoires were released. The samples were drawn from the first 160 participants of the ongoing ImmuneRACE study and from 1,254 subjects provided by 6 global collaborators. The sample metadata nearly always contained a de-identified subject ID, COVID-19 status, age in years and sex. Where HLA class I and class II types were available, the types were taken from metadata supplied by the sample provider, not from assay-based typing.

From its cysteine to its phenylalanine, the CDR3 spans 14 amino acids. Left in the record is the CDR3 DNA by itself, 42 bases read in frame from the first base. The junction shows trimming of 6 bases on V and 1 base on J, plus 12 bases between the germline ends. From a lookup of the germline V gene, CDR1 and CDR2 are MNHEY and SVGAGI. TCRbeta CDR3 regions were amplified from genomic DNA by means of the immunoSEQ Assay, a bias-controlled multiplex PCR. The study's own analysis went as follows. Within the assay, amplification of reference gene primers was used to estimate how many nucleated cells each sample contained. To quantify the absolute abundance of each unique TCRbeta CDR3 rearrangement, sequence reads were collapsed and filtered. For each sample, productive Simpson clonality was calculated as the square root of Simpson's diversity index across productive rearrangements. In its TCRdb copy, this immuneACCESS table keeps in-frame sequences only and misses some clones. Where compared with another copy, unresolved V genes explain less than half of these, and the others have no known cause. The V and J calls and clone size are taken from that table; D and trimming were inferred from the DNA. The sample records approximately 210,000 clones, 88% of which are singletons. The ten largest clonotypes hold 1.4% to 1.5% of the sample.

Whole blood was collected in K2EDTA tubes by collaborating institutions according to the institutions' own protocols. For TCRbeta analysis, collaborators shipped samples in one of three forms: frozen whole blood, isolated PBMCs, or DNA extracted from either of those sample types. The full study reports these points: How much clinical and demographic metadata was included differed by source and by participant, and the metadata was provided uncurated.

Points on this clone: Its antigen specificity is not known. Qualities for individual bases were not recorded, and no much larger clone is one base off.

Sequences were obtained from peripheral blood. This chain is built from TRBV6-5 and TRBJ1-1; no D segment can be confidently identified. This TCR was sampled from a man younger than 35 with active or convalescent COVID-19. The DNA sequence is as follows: TGTGCCAGCAGCCTAGGAGGGTCGAACACTGAAGCTTTCTTT. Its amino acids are CASSLGGSNTEAFF.